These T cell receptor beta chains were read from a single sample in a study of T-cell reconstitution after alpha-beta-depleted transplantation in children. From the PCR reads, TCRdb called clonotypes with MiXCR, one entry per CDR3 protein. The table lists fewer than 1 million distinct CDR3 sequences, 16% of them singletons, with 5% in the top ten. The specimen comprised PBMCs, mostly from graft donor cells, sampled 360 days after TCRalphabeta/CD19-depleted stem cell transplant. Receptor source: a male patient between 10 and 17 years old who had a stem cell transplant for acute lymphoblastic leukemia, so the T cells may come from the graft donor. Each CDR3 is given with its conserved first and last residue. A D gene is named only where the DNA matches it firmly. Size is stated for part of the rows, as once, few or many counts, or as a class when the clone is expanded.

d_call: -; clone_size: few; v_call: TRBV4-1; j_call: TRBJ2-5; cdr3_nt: TGCGCCAGCAGCCAAGGGGGGGCTCGGGGAGACGTTGGAGAGACCCAGTACTTC; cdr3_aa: CASSQGGARGDVGETQYF
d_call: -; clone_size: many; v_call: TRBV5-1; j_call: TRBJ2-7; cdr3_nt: TGCGCCAGCAGCGCAGGATGGAGGCAGTACTTC; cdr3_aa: CASSAGWRQYF
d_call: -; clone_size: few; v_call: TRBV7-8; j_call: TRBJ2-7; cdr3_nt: TGTGCCAGCAGCCCCCCGTACAGGGACTACGAGCAGTACTTC; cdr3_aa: CASSPPYRDYEQYF
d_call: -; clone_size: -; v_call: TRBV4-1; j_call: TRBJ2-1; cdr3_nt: TGCGCCAGCAGCCAGAGACCGGTCATAGACAATGAGCAGTTCTTC; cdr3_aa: CASSQRPVIDNEQFF
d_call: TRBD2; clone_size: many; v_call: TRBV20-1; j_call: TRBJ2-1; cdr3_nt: TGCAGTGTATTGGGTTGGGCTAGCGGTTCGATGGATGAGCAGTTCTTC; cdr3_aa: CSVLGWASGSMDEQFF
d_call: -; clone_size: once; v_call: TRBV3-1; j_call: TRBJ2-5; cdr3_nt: TGTGCCAGCAGCCAGGTAACGAGTCAATTACAAGAGACCCAGTACTTC; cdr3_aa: CASSQVTSQLQETQYF
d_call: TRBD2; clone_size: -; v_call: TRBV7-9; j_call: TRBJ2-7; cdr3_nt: TGTGCCAGCAGCTTACCCACTAGCGGGAGCTCCTACGAGCAGTACTTC; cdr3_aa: CASSLPTSGSSYEQYF
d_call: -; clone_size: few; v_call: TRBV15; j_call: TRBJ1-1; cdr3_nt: TGTGCCACCAGCAGACTTAGGGGCAAGAACACTGAAGCTTTCTTT; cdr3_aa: CATSRLRGKNTEAFF
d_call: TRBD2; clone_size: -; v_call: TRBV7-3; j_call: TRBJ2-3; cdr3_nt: TGTGCCAGCAGCCCCCCGGGGGCGAGCGGGAGTACGCAGTATTTT; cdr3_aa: CASSPPGASGSTQYF
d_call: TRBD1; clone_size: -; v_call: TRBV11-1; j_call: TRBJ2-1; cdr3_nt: TGTGCCAGCAGCCCTCGCATGGGCAGGGGGACGGATGAGCAGTTCTTC; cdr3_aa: CASSPRMGRGTDEQFF
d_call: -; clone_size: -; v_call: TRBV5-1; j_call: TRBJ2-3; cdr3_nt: TGCGCCAGCAGCTTGGAGGGGCGGGCGATCACAGATACGCAGTATTTT; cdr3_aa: CASSLEGRAITDTQYF
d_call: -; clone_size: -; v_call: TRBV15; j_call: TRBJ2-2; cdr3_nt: TGTGCCACCAGCAGTGGACCCTTTCCCGCTCCCGGGGAGCTGTTTTTT; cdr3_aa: CATSSGPFPAPGELFF
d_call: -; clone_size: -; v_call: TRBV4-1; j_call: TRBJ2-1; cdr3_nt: TGCGCCAGCAGCCAAACAATACCAGGTGAGCAGTTCTTC; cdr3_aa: CASSQTIPGEQFF
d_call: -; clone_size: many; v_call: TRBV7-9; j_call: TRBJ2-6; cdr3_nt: TGTGCCAGCAGCTTAGGGGTCGGCCCCCCTGGGGCCAACGTCCTGACTTTC; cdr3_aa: CASSLGVGPPGANVLTF
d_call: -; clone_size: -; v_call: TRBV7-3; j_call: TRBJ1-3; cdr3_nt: TGTGCCAGCAGCTTCGGTCCGGAGGGTGGAAACACCATATATTTT; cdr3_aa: CASSFGPEGGNTIYF
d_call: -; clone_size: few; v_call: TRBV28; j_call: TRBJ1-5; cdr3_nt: TGTGCCAGCAGGCCACAGGGCCCCAGCAATCAGCCCCAGCATTTT; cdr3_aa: CASRPQGPSNQPQHF
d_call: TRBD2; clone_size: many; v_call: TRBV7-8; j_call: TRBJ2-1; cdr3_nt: TGTGCCAGCAGCCTCAGCGGGAGGGCCAACAATGAGCAGTTCTTC; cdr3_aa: CASSLSGRANNEQFF
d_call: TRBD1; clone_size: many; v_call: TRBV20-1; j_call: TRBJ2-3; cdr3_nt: TGCGGGACAGGGACTCGGAATACGCAGTATTTT; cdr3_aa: CGTGTRNTQYF
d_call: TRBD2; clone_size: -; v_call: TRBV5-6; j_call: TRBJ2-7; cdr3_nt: TGTGCCAGCAGCGCCACTAGCGGCCGAACCTACGAGCAGTACTTC; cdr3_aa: CASSATSGRTYEQYF
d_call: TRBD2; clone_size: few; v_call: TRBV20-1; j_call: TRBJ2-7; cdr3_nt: TGCAGTGTTCAACTAGCGGGGAAATACGAGCAGTACTTC; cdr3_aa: CSVQLAGKYEQYF
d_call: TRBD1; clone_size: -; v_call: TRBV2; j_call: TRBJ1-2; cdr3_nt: TGTGCCAGCAGTAAGGGACAGGGGGCAAATGGCTACACCTTC; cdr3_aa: CASSKGQGANGYTF
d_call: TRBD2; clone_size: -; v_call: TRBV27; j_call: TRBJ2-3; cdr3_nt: TGTGCCAGCAGTACTTGGACTAGCGGGAGCACAGATACGCAGTATTTT; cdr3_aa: CASSTWTSGSTDTQYF
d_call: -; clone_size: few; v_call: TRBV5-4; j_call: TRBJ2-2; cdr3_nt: TGTGCCAGCAGGCCTGGGCGGGTCGACACCGGGGAGCTGTTTTTT; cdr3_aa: CASRPGRVDTGELFF
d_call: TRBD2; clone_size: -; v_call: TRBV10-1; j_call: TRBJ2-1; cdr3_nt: TGCGCCAGCAGCCCAGGGGGGACTAGCGGAGGCTCTCCCTACAATGAGCAGTTCTTC; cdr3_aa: CASSPGGTSGGSPYNEQFF
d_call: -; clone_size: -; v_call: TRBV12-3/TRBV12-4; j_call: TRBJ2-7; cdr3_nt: TGTGCCAGCAGCCGGGGCCCAGTGATGCACGAGCAGTACTTC; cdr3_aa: CASSRGPVMHEQYF
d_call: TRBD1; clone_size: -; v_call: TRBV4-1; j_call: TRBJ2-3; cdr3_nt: TGCGCCAGCAGCCAAGTCCCCGACAGGGGCCCTTCGTTAGATACGCAGTATTTT; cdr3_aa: CASSQVPDRGPSLDTQYF
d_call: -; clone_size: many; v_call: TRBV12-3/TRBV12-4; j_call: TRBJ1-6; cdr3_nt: TGTGCCAGCAGCCCAACTATTTCCCGGTCACCCCTCCACTTT; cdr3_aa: CASSPTISRSPLHF
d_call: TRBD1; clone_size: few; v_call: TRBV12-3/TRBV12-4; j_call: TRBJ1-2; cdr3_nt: TGTGCCAGCAGAGACAGGGCTGGCTACACCTTC; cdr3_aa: CASRDRAGYTF
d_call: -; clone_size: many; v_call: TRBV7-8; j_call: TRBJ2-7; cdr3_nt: TGTGCCAGCAGCTTACTCACTAGTTACGAGCAGTACTTC; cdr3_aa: CASSLLTSYEQYF
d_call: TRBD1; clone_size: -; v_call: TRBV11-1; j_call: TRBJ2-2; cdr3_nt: TGTGCCAGCAGCTTAAGAAGGACGGGACAGGGGATTACCGGGGAGCTGTTTTTT; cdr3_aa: CASSLRRTGQGITGELFF
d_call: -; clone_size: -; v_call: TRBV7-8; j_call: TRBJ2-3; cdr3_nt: TGTGCCAGCAGCTTTAATCTGGATACGCAGTATTTT; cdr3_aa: CASSFNLDTQYF
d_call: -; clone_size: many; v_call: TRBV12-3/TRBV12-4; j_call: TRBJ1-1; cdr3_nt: TGTGCCAGCAGCCTACCCGGGGGCCAACAAGCTTTCTTT; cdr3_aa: CASSLPGGQQAFF
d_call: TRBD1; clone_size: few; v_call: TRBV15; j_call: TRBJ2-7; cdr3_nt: TGTGCCACCAGCAGAGGAAGGGCCAGGGGGCTCGGGGACGAGCAGTACTTC; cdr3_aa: CATSRGRARGLGDEQYF
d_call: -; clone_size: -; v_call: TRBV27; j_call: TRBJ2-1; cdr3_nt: TGTGCCAGCAGTTCAGGAGAAATTTACAATGAGCAGTTCTTC; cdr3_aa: CASSSGEIYNEQFF
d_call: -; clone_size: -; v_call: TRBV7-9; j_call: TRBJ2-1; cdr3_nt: TGTGCCAGCAGCTTAGGAATGGCAGGGCGGGATGAGCAGTTCTTC; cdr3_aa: CASSLGMAGRDEQFF
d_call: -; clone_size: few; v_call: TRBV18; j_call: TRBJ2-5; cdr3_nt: TGTGCCAGCTCACCCCTTACGGGAGCCCAAGAGACCCAGTACTTC; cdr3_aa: CASSPLTGAQETQYF
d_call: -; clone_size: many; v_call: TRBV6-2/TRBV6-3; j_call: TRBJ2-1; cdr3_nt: TGTGCCAGCAGTTACGGGGCCGCAGGGCTAAATGAGCAGTTCTTC; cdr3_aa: CASSYGAAGLNEQFF
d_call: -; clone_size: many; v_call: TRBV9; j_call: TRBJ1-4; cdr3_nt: TGTGCCAGCAGCCCATGGGTGGCTAATGAAAAACTGTTTTTT; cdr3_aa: CASSPWVANEKLFF
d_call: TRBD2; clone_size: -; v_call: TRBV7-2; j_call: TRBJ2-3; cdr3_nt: TGTGCCAGCAGCTGTAGCGGGTGTACGCAGTATTTT; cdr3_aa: CASSCSGCTQYF
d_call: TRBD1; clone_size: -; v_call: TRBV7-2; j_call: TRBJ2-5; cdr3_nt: TGTGCCAGCAGCTTGGTTTCCCTCCGGGACAGGCTCGAGACCCAGTACTTC; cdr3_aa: CASSLVSLRDRLETQYF
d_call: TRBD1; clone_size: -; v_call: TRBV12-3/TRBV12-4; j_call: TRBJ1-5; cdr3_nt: TGTGCCAGCAGCAGACAGGGTGAGAGGCAGCCCCAGCATTTT; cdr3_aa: CASSRQGERQPQHF
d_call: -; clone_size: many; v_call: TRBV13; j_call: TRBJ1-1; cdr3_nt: TGTGCCAGCAGCTTAGGAGGGGAGTGGAACACTGAAGCTTTCTTT; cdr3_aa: CASSLGGEWNTEAFF
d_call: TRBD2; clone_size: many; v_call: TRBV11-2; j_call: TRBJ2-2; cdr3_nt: TGTGCCAGCAGCCAAGCGGGAGTCACCGTGAAGATCGGGGAGCTGTTTTTT; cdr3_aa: CASSQAGVTVKIGELFF
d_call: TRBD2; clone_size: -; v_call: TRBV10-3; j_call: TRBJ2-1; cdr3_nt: TGTGCCATCAGAAGGTTGGCTAGCGGGAGGTTCATGGGCTACAATGAGCAGTTCTTC; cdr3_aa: CAIRRLASGRFMGYNEQFF
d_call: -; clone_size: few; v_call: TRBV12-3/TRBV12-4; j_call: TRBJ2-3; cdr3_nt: TGTGCCAGCAGTTTTCGGGGGCGACCAGATACGCAGTATTTT; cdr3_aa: CASSFRGRPDTQYF
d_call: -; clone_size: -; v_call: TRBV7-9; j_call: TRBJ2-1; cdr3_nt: TGTGCCAGCAGCTTAGAGGTGGGACGAAGGTACAATGAGCAGTTCTTC; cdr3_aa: CASSLEVGRRYNEQFF